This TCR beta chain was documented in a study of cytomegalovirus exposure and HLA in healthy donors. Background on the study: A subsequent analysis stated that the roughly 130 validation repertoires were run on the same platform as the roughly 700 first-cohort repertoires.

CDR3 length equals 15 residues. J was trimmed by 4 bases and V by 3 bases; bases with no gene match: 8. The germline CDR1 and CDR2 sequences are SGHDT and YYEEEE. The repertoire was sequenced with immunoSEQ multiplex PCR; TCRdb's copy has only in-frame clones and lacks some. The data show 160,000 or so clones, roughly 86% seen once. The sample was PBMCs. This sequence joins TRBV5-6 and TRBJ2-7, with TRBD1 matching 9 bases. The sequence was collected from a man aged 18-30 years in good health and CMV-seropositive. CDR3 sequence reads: CASSYRDRVSYEQYF. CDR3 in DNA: TGTGCCAGCAGCTACCGGGACAGGGTCAGTTACGAGCAGTACTTC.